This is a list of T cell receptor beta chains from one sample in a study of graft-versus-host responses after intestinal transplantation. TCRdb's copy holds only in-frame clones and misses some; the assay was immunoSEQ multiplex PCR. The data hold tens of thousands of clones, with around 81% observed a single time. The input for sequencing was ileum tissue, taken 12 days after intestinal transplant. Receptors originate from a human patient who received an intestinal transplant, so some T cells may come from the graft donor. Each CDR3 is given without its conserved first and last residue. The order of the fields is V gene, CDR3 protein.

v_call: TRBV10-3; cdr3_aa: AISPGGAYEQY
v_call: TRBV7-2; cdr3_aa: ASSLRSGGPHELF
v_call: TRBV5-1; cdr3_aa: ASSYIGTSALERAGELF
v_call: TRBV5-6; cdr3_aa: ASSWEGTDTQY
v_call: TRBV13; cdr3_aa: ASGGGSYNSPLH
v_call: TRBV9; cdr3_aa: ASSDRVNTEAF
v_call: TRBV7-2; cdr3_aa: ASSLRASGMDSYEQY
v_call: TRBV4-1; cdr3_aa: ASSQVGQGDGYT